The clone carrying this T cell receptor (beta chain) was seen more than once but under ten times. No antigen is known for it. This entry is derived from a study of T cells in localized non-small cell lung cancer. Germline CDR1 and CDR2: SGHNT and YENEEA. The CDR3 loop spans 14 amino acids. With V trimmed by 4 bases and J by 1 base, 1 base remained unmatched. Neighbouring lung, lacking atypia, was collected no less than 2 cm away from the tumor margin. TCRdb's copy holds only in-frame clones and misses some; the assay was immunoSEQ multiplex PCR. Seen here are about 3,500 clones, about 29% observed once, and the top ten hold about an eighth. Study-level results: The highest T cell clonality was in uninvolved adjacent lung, above tumor. A median of about 60 of the top 100 tumor clones appeared in adjacent lung, which was paired and uninvolved. There was an association of higher blood T cell density with longer overall survival.

This TCR derives from a woman aged 40-69 years with stage I lung adenocarcinoma. The sequencing here drew on normal lung tissue next to the tumor, taken before any cancer treatment. J is TRBJ2-3 and V is TRBV11-3, with 8 bases lining up with TRBD1. The CDR3 coding sequence is TGTGCCAGCAGCTGGGGACAGGGCACAGATACGCAGTATTTT. Encoded protein: CASSWGQGTDTQYF.